The 4 T cell receptor beta chains listed next were all sequenced from one sample in a study of response to subunit inactivated influenza vaccine. TCRdb analysed the RT-PCR reads with MiXCR anew, one entry per CDR3 protein. Of roughly 780,000 distinct CDR3 sequences in the sample, less than 20% were seen once. The sample in question was PBMCs from blood, obtained roughly 5 days after vaccination. Receptors originate from a man in his fifties who received an inactivated influenza vaccine.

The chain links TRBV20-1 to TRBJ2-3; 7 nucleotides match TRBD2. Germline loops: CDR1 DFQATT, CDR2 SNEGSKA (reference sequence). CDR3 length: 16 residues. J lost 5 bases, V lost 6 bases, and 17 bases had no gene match. The CDR3 is CSASRVGREVRDTQYF. The CDR3 nucleotides are TGCAGTGCCTCCCGGGTGGGCCGGGAGGTCAGAGATACGCAGTATTTT.

In its sample, this clonotype was seen many times. The chain employs TRBV5-1 and TRBJ2-1; D might be TRBD1 or TRBD2, each matching 5 bases. CDR1 SGHRS and CDR2 YFSETQ come from the germline V gene. The ends were cut back, 4 bases at V and 0 bases at J, with 17 bases in the middle. This CDR3 is 17 amino acids long. The chain's CDR3 is CASSNLGVGSSYNEQFF. The DNA for the CDR3 is TGCGCCAGCAGCAATCTGGGGGTGGGCAGCTCCTACAATGAGCAGTTCTTC.

This clonotype has a handful of counts. CDR3: CASSLSVTQETQYF. DNA of the CDR3: TGCGCCAGCAGCTTGTCGGTGACCCAAGAGACCCAGTACTTC. This chain links TRBV5-1 with TRBJ2-5; D uncertain. The CDR3 is 14 residues long. Per germline, CDR1 SGHRS and CDR2 YFSETQ. The V and J ends lost 1 base and 1 base respectively, with 8 bases between them.

The chain has TRBV6-1 and TRBJ2-2; 8 bases are a match to TRBD1. The CDR3 length is 15 residues. With V trimmed by 5 bases and J by 6 bases, 8 bases remained unmatched. Per the germline V gene, CDR1 is MNHNS and CDR2 is SASEGT. The CDR3 here is CASSPTTTGAGELFF. The CDR3 region has the DNA TGTGCCAGCAGTCCAACCACGACAGGGGCCGGGGAGCTGTTTTTT.